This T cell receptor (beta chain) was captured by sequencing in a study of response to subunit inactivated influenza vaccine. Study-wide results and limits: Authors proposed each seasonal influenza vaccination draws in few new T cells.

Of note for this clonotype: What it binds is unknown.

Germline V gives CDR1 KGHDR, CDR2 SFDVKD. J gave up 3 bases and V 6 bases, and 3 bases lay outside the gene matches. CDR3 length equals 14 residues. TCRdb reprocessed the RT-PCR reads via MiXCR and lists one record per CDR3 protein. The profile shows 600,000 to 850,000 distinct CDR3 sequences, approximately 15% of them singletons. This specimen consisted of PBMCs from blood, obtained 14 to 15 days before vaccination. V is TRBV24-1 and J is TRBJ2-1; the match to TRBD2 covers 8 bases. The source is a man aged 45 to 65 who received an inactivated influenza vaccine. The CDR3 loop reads CATSTSGRYNEQFF. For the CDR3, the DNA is TGTGCCACCAGTACTAGCGGCCGCTACAATGAGCAGTTCTTC.